What follows are 29 T cell receptor beta chains derived from one specimen sequenced in a study of early T cells in non-severe SARS-CoV-2 infection. From the 5' RACE reads, TCRdb called clonotypes with MiXCR, one entry per CDR3 protein. The sample yields about 64,000 distinct CDR3 sequences, roughly 18% seen once. Specimen: whole blood, collected at baseline. The receptors shown here come from an adult who was a healthcare worker with PCR-confirmed SARS-CoV-2 infection or an uninfected control (not recorded which).

The chain carries TRBV7-2 and TRBJ2-1; TRBD1 might be the D (6 bases). Germline CDR1 reads SGHTA; CDR2 reads FQGNSA. V lost 5 bases and J 5 bases, leaving 13 bases between the germline ends. The CDR3 loop spans 14 amino acids. The CDR3 protein is CASSPRGYHNEQFF. The CDR3 region has the DNA TGTGCCAGCAGCCCAAGGGGGTACCACAATGAGCAGTTCTTC.

This clonotype was detected ten times or more. This chain connects TRBV13 to TRBJ1-2; D gene uncertain. The germline gives CDR1 PRHDT, CDR2 FYEKMQ (reference sequence). The CDR3 consists of 14 residues. Trimming removed 1 base from V and 2 bases from J, with 8 bases in between. The CDR3 region has the DNA TGTGCCAGCAGCTTAGCGGCCCTAAACTATGGCTACACCTTC. Its protein is CASSLAALNYGYTF.

The gene calls are TRBV20-1 and TRBJ2-7; 7 bases fit TRBD2. The CDR3 loop spans 14 amino acids. With V trimmed by 2 bases and J by 2 bases, 6 bases remained unmatched. Germline V lookup: CDR1 DFQATT, CDR2 SNEGSKA (reference sequence). The CDR3 reads CSARKASGTYEQYF. For the CDR3, the DNA is TGCAGTGCTAGAAAGGCCAGCGGGACCTACGAGCAGTACTTC.

This clonotype has only a few counts. As DNA, the CDR3 is TGCGCCAGCAGCTTGGTGGGGGCGCAGGAGACCCAGTACTTC. Protein sequence: CASSLVGAQETQYF. The V and J genes are TRBV5-1 and TRBJ2-5, with D perhaps TRBD1 (6 bases). The CDR3 is made up of 14 amino acids. CDR1 is SGHRS, CDR2 YFSETQ, per germline. The V end lost 0 bases, the J end lost 5 bases, and 11 bases lay between the germline ends.

This clonotype was recorded a few times. The rearrangement uses TRBV6-1 and TRBJ1-1; D is ambiguous. V lost 8 bases and J 7 bases, leaving 11 bases between the germline ends. There are 11 residues in the CDR3. Per germline, CDR1 MNHNS and CDR2 SASEGT. CDR3 residues: CASVARDEAFF. CDR3 coding DNA: TGTGCCAGCGTTGCCCGAGATGAAGCTTTCTTT.

Only one count was recorded for this clonotype. The chain employs TRBV18 and TRBJ2-5, with no clear D. The germline V gene encodes CDR1 KGHSH and CDR2 LQKENI. With 5 bases removed from V and 4 bases from J, the gap between germline ends came to 14 bases. The CDR3 is 14 amino acids. The CDR3 is CASSSDPVRETQYF. CDR3 in DNA: TGTGCCAGCTCATCGGACCCGGTTAGAGAGACCCAGTACTTC.

The chain has TRBV29-1 and TRBJ1-1; 8 nucleotides line up with TRBD1. The CDR3 sequence is 14 residues long. V lost 4 bases and J lost 5; bases outside the gene matches: 9. Germline-derived CDR1 and CDR2 are SQVTM and ANQGSEA. The CDR3 here is CSVGDRGDWTEAFF. CDR3 in DNA: TGCAGCGTTGGTGACAGGGGCGATTGGACTGAAGCTTTCTTT.

The gene calls are TRBV15 and TRBJ2-6, with D possibly being TRBD1 (5 bases). The V gene lost 5 bases and the J gene lost 0 bases, with 14 bases spanning the gap. Germline V lookup: CDR1 LNHNV, CDR2 YYDKDF (reference sequence). This CDR3 is 17 amino acids long. CDR3 sequence: CATSFGAFFSGANVLTF. DNA of the CDR3: TGTGCCACCAGCTTTGGGGCGTTTTTCTCTGGGGCCAACGTCCTGACTTTC.

V and J are TRBV20-1 and TRBJ2-7; a possible D gene is TRBD2 (5 bases). This CDR3 is 14 amino acids long. CDR1 DFQATT and CDR2 SNEGSKA come from the germline V gene (reference sequence). Trimming cost V 0 bases and J 1 base, with 10 bases left between them. CDR3 nucleotide sequence: TGCAGTGCTAGAGAAGGCGGGTTTTCCTACGAGCAGTACTTC. This codes for CSAREGGFSYEQYF.

The chain combines TRBV12-3 or TRBV12-4 with TRBJ2-5; D uncertain. This CDR3 region has 12 residues. V dropped 2 bases and J dropped 12 bases, with 13 bases sitting between them. In nucleotides, the CDR3 is TGTGCCAGCAGTTTAACCCGCGACACCAAGTACTTC. This translates into CASSLTRDTKYF.

This chain uses TRBV5-6 with TRBJ1-1, with a weak D call TRBD1 (5 bases). Germline lookup yields CDR1 SGHDT and CDR2 YYEEEE. Trimming took off 1 base at V and 4 bases at J, with 14 bases between the two ends. CDR3 length: 15 amino acids. CDR3 residues: CASSLLGAQSTEAFF. Here the CDR3 DNA reads TGTGCCAGCAGCTTGCTAGGGGCCCAGAGCACTGAAGCTTTCTTT. The variable domain in full, completed from reference TRBV5-6 and TRBJ1-1, reads DAGVTQSPTHLIKTRGQQVTLRCSPKSGHDTVSWYQQALGQGPQFIFQYYEEEERQRGNFPDRFSGHQFPNYSSELNVNALLLGDSALYLCASSLLGAQSTEAFFGQGTRLTVV.

A few counts support this clonotype. The V call is TRBV7-9, the J call TRBJ2-1, with 8 bases identical to TRBD2. With V trimmed by 4 bases and J by 8 bases, 4 bases remained unmatched. The CDR3 length is 13 residues. Germline V gene data show CDR1 as SEHNR and CDR2 as FQNEAQ (reference sequence). This chain's CDR3 is CASSSGLADEQFF. CDR3 nucleotide sequence: TGTGCCAGCAGCTCCGGACTAGCCGATGAGCAGTTCTTC.

V and J are TRBV6-5 and TRBJ2-3; tentative D call: TRBD2 (5 bases). Trimming took off 2 bases at V and 3 bases at J, with 6 bases between the two ends. CDR1 and CDR2 from the germline V gene are MNHEY and SVGAGI. CDR3 length equals 13 residues. CDR3 DNA sequence: TGTGCCAGCAGTTACAGGGAGACAGATACGCAGTATTTT. This sequence encodes CASSYRETDTQYF.

This clonotype was recorded a few times. This chain connects TRBV5-1 to TRBJ2-3, with 7 bases fitting TRBD2. Germline loops: CDR1 SGHRS, CDR2 YFSETQ. The CDR3 loop spans 15 amino acids. The J segment lost 2 bases and the V segment lost 0 bases, leaving 3 bases of the junction unmatched. CDR3 protein: CASSLGLASTDTQYF. The CDR3 DNA follows: TGCGCCAGCAGCTTGGGACTAGCCTCCACAGATACGCAGTATTTT. The variable domain in full, completed from reference TRBV5-1 and TRBJ2-3, reads KAGVTQTPRYLIKTRGQQVTLSCSPISGHRSVSWYQQTPGQGLQFLFEYFSETQRNKGNFPGRFSGRQFSNSRSEMNVSTLELGDSALYLCASSLGLASTDTQYFGPGTRLTVL.

This clonotype has just a few counts. The chain combines TRBV5-1 with TRBJ2-7; a possible D gene is TRBD1 (6 bases). The V end was cut by 0 bases, the J end by 2 bases, with 9 bases between. CDR1 SGHRS and CDR2 YFSETQ come from the germline V gene. The CDR3 runs 14 residues. The DNA for the CDR3 is TGCGCCAGCAGCTTGGAACAGGGCCCCTACGAGCAGTACTTC. Protein: CASSLEQGPYEQYF.

The gene calls are TRBV6-6 and TRBJ2-2; 8 bases align to TRBD2. The germline V gene has CDR1 MNHNY and CDR2 SVGAGI (reference sequence). The CDR3 consists of 14 residues. V shed 5 bases and J 5 bases; nucleotides not matched to a gene: 4. The CDR3 reads CASSSGRFTGELFF. The CDR3 DNA reads as TGTGCCAGCAGTAGCGGGAGATTTACCGGGGAGCTGTTTTTT.

The V gene is TRBV7-9, the J gene TRBJ2-5; possibly TRBD1 for D (6 bases). Trimming took 3 bases from V and 3 from J, leaving 11 bases between them. This CDR3 has 14 residues. The germline gives CDR1 SEHNR, CDR2 FQNEAQ (reference sequence). The CDR3 nucleotides read TGTGCCAGCAGCTTTTTCGAGGGGGAAGAGACCCAGTACTTC. Translation: CASSFFEGEETQYF.

Ten or more counts support this clonotype. The CDR3 DNA is TGTGCCAGCAGCCAAGATGAACTAGCGGAGACGATTAGCACAGATACGCAGTATTTT. Amino acids: CASSQDELAETISTDTQYF. The V and J genes are TRBV4-2 and TRBJ2-3, with 8 bases identical to TRBD2. This CDR3 is built from 19 residues. CDR1 is LGHNA and CDR2 is YNFKEQ in the germline V gene. V lost 0 bases, J lost 0 bases, and 11 bases stayed unmatched.

This clonotype was seen a few times. The V call is TRBV11-2, the J call TRBJ2-3, with D possibly TRBD2 on 6 matching bases. This CDR3 spans 15 amino acids. Germline-derived CDR1 and CDR2 are SGHAT and FQNNGV. Deletions cut 2 bases from V and 2 bases from J, with 11 bases between. The CDR3 reads CASSLSAGPTDTQYF. Written as DNA, the CDR3 is TGTGCCAGCAGCTTAAGCGCGGGACCCACAGATACGCAGTATTTT.

Only a few counts were recorded for this clonotype. The rearrangement uses TRBV20-1 and TRBJ1-3, with D possibly TRBD1 on 5 matching bases. This CDR3 spans 12 amino acids. The germline V and J ends were trimmed by 5 bases and 4 bases, with 9 bases remaining between them. From germline, CDR1 is DFQATT and CDR2 SNEGSKA (reference sequence). The CDR3, as DNA: TGCAGTGCTTCGACAGTAGGAAACACCATATATTTT. This codes for CSASTVGNTIYF.

This clonotype was recorded a few times. The chain employs TRBV7-9 and TRBJ2-2, with D uncertain. The CDR3 covers 14 residues. Germline-derived CDR1 and CDR2 are SEHNR and FQNEAQ (reference sequence). V was pared by 5 bases and J by 4 bases, with 11 bases between. The CDR3 protein is CASSPSVTTGELFF. CDR3 nucleotide sequence: TGTGCCAGCAGCCCCTCAGTGACCACCGGGGAGCTGTTTTTT.

Only a few counts were recorded for this clonotype. V and J are TRBV7-8 and TRBJ2-4, with unresolved D. V gave up 3 bases and J gave up 2 bases, with 8 bases separating them. Germline loops: CDR1 SGHVS, CDR2 FQNEAQ. The CDR3 is 14 residues long. The CDR3 DNA sequence: TGTGCCAGCAGCTTCACCCCGACCAAAAACATTCAGTACTTC. Translation: CASSFTPTKNIQYF.

The gene calls are TRBV15 and TRBJ1-2; tentatively, D is TRBD1 (6 bases). The CDR3 runs 13 residues. Germline V gives CDR1 LNHNV, CDR2 YYDKDF (reference sequence). The V end was cut by 5 bases, the J end by 8 bases, with 15 bases between. CDR3 bases: TGTGCCACCAGCCCTCAGGGGTACAGGGGCTACACCTTC. Amino acids: CATSPQGYRGYTF.

V usage is TRBV20-1 and J usage is TRBJ2-5; 9 bases map to TRBD1. CDR1 DFQATT and CDR2 SNEGSKA come from the germline V gene (reference sequence). The CDR3 runs 16 residues. Trimming cost V 4 bases and J 2 bases; bases outside gene matches: 11. The CDR3 sequence: CSATEPGQGSQETQYF. CDR3 sequence (DNA): TGCAGTGCTACCGAGCCGGGACAGGGCTCTCAAGAGACCCAGTACTTC.

The chain joins TRBV12-3 or TRBV12-4 to TRBJ2-1; TRBD2 matches at 11 bases. Unmatched junction bases numbered 12, after V lost 1 base and J lost 7 bases. The CDR3 is 18 amino acids. The CDR3 loop is CASSLEPLAGGKGNEQFF. In DNA, the CDR3 is TGTGCCAGCAGTTTAGAACCCCTAGCGGGAGGTAAGGGTAATGAGCAGTTCTTC.

This chain connects TRBV7-9 to TRBJ1-1, with unresolved D. Trimming shortened V by 4 bases and J by 9 bases, and 12 bases separated the two germline ends. Germline V CDR1 and CDR2: SEHNR, FQNEAQ (reference sequence). The CDR3 totals 12 residues. The CDR3 DNA reads as TGTGCCAGCAGCTCCACTAAAGTAAAAGCTTTCTTT. It encodes CASSSTKVKAFF. Variable domain in full (rest from reference TRBV7-9 and TRBJ1-1): DTGVSQNPRHKITKRGQNVTFRCDPISEHNRLYWYRQTLGQGPEFLTYFQNEAQLEKSRLLSDRFSAERPKGSFSTLEIQRTEQGDSAMYLCASSSTKVKAFFGQGTRLTVV.

This clonotype was seen a handful of times. The chain uses TRBV12-3 or TRBV12-4 and TRBJ1-5, with unresolved D. This CDR3 region has 13 residues. V was shortened by 3 bases and J by 4 bases, with 7 bases between the two germline ends. CDR3 bases: TGTGCCAGCAGTTTGACGGTAAATCAGCCCCAGCATTTT. It is translated as CASSLTVNQPQHF.

This chain joins TRBV18 and TRBJ2-5; 10 bases line up with TRBD1. The germline gives CDR1 KGHSH, CDR2 LQKENI. V lost 2 bases and J lost 5; bases outside the gene matches: 2. The CDR3 loop spans 14 amino acids. CDR3 residues: CASSPLDRGETQYF. The CDR3 region has the DNA TGTGCCAGCTCACCATTGGACAGGGGGGAGACCCAGTACTTC. The variable domain in full, with the rest retrieved from reference TRBV18 and TRBJ2-5, is NAGVMQNPRHLVRRRGQEARLRCSPMKGHSHVYWYRQLPEEGLKFMVYLQKENIIDESGMPKERFSAEFPKEGPSILRIQQVVRGDSAAYFCASSPLDRGETQYFGPGTRLLVL.

The sample holds many counts of this clonotype. This sequence joins TRBV6-5 and TRBJ2-3, with 9 bases aligning to TRBD2. The CDR3 contains 16 residues. V was clipped by 6 bases and J by 0 bases; unmatched bases: 7. Per germline, CDR1 MNHEY and CDR2 SVGAGI. The CDR3 DNA reads TGTGCCAGCAGCCCCGGGACTAGCTTTAGCACAGATACGCAGTATTTT. Its protein product is CASSPGTSFSTDTQYF.